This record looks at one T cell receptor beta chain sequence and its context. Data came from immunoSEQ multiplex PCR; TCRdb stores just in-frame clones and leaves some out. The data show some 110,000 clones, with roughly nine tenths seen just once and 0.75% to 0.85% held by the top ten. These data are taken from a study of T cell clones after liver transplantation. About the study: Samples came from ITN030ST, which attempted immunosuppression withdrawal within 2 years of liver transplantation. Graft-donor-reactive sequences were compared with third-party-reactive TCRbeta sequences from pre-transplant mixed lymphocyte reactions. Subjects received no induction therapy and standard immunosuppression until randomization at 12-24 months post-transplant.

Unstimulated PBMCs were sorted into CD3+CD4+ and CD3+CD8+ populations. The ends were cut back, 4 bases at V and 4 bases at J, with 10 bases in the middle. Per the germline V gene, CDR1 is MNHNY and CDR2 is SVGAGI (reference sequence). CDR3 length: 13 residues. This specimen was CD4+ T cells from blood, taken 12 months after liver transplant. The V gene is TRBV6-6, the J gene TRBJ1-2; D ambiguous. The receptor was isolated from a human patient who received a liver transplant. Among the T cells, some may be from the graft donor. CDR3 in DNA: TGTGCCAGCAGTTCCGGGCCGATCTATGGCTACACCTTC. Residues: CASSSGPIYGYTF.